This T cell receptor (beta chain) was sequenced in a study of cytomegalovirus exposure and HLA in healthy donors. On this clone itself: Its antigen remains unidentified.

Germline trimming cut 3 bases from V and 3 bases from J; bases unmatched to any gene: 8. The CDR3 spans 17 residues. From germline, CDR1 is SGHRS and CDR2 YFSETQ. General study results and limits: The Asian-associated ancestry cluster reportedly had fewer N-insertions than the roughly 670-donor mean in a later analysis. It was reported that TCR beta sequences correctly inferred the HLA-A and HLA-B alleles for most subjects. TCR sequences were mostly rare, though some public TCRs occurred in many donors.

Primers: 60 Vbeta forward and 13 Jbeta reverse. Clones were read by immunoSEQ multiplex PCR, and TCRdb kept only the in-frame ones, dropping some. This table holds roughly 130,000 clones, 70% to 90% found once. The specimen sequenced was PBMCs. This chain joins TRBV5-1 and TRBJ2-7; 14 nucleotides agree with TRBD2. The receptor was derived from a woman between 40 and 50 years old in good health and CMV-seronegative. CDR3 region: CASSSGTSGRNFYEQYF. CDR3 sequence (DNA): TGCGCCAGCAGCTCCGGGACTAGCGGGAGAAATTTCTACGAGCAGTACTTC. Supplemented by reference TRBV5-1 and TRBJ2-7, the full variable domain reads KAGVTQTPRYLIKTRGQQVTLSCSPISGHRSVSWYQQTPGQGLQFLFEYFSETQRNKGNFPGRFSGRQFSNSRSEMNVSTLELGDSALYLCASSSGTSGRNFYEQYFGPGTRLTVT.